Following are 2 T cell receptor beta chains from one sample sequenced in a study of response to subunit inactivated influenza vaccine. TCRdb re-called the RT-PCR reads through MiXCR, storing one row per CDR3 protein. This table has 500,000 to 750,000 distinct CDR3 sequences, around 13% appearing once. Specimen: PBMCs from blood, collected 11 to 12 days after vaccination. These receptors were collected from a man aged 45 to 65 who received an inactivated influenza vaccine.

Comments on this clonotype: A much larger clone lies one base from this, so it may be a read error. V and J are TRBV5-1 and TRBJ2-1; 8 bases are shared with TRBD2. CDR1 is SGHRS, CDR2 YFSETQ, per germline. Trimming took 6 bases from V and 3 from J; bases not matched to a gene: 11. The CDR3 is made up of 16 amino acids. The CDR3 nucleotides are TGCGCCAGCATCCACACTAGCGGCCCGAACTACAATGAGCAGTTCTTC. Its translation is CASIHTSGPNYNEQFF.

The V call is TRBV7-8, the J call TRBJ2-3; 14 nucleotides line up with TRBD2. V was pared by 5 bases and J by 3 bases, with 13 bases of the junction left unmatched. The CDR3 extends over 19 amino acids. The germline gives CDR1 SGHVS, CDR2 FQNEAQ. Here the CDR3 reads CASSHHNGLAGGRTDTQYF. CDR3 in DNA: TGTGCCAGCAGCCACCATAACGGACTAGCGGGAGGACGGACAGATACGCAGTATTTT.